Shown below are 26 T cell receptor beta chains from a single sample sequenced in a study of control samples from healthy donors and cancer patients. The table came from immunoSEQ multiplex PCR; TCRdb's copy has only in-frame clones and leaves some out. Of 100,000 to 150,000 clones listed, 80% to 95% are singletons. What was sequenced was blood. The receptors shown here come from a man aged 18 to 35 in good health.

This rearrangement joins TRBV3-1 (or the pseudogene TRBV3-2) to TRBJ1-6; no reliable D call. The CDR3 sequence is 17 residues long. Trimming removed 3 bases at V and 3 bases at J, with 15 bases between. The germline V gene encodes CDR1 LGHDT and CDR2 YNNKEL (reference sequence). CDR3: CASSHSPRGNYNSPLHF. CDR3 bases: TGTGCCAGCAGCCACTCCCCACGGGGTAACTATAATTCACCCCTCCACTTT.

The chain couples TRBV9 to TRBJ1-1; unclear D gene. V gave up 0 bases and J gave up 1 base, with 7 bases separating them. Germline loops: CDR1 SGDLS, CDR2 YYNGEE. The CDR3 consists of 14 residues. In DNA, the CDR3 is TGTGCCAGCAGCGTAGGATGGCAGAACACTGAAGCTTTCTTT. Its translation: CASSVGWQNTEAFF.

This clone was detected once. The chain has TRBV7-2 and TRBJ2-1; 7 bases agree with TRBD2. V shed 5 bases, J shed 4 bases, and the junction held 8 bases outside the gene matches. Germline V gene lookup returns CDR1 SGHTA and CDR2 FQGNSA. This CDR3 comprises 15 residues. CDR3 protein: CASSLALAVYNEQFF. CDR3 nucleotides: TGTGCCAGCAGCCTGGCGCTAGCGGTTTACAATGAGCAGTTCTTC.

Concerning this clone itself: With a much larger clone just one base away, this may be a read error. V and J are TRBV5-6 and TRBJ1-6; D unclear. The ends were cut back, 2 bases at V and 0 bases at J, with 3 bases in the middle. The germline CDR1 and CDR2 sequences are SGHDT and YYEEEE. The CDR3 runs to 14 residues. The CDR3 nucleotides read TGTGCCAGCAGCTTTAGCTCCTATAATTCACCCCTCCACTTT. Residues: CASSFSSYNSPLHF.

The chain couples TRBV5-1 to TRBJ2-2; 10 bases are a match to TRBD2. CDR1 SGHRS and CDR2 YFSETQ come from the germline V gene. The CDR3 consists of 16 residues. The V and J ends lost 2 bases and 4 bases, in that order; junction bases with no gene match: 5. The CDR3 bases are TGCGCCAGCAGCTTTAGCGGGGGGACATCCACCGGGGAGCTGTTTTTT. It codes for CASSFSGGTSTGELFF.

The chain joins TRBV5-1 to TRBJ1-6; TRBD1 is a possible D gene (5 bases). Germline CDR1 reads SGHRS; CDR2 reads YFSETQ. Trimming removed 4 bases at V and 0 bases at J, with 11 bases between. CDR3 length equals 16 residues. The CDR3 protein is CASSTQGSSYNSPLHF. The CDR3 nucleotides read TGCGCCAGCAGCACCCAGGGAAGCTCCTATAATTCACCCCTCCACTTT.

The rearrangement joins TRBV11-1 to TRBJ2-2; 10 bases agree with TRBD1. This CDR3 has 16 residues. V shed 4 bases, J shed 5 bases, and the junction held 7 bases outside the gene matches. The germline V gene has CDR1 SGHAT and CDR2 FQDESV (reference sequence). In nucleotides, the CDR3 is TGTGCCAGCAGCTCCCGACAGGGGGCGAGTACCGGGGAGCTGTTTTTT. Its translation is CASSSRQGASTGELFF.

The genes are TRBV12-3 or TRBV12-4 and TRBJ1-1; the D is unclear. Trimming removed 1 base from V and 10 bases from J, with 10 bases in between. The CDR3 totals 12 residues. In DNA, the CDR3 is TGTGCCAGCAGTTTAGGAGAGGCCCGAGCTTTCTTT. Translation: CASSLGEARAFF.

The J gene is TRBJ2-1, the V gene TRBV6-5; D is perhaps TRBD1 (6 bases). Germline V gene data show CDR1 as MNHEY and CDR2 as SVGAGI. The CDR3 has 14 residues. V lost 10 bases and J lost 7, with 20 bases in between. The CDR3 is CATGDGGVGNEQFF. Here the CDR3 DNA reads TGTGCCACAGGGGACGGAGGCGTGGGGAATGAGCAGTTCTTC.

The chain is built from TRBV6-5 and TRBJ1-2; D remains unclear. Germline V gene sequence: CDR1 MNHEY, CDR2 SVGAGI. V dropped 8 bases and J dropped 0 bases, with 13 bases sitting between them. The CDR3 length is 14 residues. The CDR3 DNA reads TGTGCCAGCGAGAGGGAAACAGCTAACTATGGCTACACCTTC. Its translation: CASERETANYGYTF.

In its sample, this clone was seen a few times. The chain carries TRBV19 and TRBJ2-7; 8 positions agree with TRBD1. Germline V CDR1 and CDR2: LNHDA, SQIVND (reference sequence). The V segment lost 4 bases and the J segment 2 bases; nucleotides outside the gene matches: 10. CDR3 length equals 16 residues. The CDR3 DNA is TGTGCCAGTAGTACCAGGAGGGGGACAGGAGCCTACGAGCAGTACTTC. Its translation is CASSTRRGTGAYEQYF. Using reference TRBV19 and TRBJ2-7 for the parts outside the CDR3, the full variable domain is DGGITQSPKYLFRKEGQNVTLSCEQNLNHDAMYWYRQDPGQGLRLIYYSQIVNDFQKGDIAEGYSVSREKKESFPLTVTSAQKNPTAFYLCASSTRRGTGAYEQYFGPGTRLTVT.

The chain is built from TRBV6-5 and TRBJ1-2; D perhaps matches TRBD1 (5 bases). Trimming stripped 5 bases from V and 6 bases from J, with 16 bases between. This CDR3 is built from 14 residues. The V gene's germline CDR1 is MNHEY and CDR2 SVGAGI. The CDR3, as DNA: TGTGCCAGCAGTAGCGACAGAGGTCCACATGGCTACACCTTC. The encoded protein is CASSSDRGPHGYTF.

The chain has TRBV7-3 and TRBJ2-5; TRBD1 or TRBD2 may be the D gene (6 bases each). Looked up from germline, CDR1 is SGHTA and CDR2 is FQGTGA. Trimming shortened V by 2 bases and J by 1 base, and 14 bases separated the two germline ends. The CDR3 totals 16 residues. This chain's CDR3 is CASSLLPPGAQETQYF. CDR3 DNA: TGTGCCAGCAGCTTACTTCCCCCGGGGGCCCAAGAGACCCAGTACTTC.

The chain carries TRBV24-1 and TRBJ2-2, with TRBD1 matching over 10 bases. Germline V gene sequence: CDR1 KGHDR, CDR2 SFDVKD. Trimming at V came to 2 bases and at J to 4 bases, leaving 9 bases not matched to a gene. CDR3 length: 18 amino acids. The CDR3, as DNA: TGTGCCACCAGTGATTCCGGGACAGGGGTGAAGCGCACCGGGGAGCTGTTTTTT. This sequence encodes CATSDSGTGVKRTGELFF.

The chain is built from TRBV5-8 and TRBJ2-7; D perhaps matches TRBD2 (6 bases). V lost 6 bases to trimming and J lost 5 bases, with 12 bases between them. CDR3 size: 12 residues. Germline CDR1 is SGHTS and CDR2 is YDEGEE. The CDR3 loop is CASTGGKNEQYF. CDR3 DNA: TGTGCCAGCACTGGGGGGAAGAACGAGCAGTACTTC.

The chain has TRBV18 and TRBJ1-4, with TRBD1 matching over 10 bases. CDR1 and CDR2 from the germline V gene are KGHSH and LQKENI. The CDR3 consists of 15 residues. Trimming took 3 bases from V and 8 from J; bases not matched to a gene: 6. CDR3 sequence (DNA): TGTGCCAGCTCACCCGGACAGGGGGGAGGAGAAAAACTGTTTTTT. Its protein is CASSPGQGGGEKLFF.

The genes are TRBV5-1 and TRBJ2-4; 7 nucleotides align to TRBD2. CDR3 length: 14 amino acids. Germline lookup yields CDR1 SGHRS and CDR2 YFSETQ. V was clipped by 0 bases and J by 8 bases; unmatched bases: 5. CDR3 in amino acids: CASSLEGGGDIQYF. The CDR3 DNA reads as TGCGCCAGCAGCTTGGAGGGCGGGGGAGACATTCAGTACTTC.

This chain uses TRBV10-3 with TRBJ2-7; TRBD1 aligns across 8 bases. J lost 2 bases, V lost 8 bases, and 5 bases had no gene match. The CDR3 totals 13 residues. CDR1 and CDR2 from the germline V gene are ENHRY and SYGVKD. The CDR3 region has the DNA TGTGCCATCGGACAGGGCAGGGCCTACGAGCAGTACTTC. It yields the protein CAIGQGRAYEQYF.

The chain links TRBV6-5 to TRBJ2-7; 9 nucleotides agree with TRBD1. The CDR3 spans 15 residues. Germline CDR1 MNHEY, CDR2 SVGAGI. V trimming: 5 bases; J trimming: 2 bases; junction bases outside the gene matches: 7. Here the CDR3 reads CASSRPDRGTYEQYF. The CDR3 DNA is TGTGCCAGCAGTCGACCGGACAGGGGAACCTACGAGCAGTACTTC.

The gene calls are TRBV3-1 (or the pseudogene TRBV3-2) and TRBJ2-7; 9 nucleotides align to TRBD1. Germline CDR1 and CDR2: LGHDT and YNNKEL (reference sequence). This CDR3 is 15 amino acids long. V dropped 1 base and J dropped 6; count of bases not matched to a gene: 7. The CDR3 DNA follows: TGTGCCAGCAGCCAAGTCGGGACAGGGAATGGCGAGCAGTACTTC. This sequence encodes CASSQVGTGNGEQYF.

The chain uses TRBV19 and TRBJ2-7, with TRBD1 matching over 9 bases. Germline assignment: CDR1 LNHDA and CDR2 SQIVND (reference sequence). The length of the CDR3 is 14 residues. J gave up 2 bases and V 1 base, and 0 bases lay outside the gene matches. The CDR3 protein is CASSIGDRAYEQYF. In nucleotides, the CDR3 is TGTGCCAGTAGTATAGGGGACAGGGCCTACGAGCAGTACTTC.

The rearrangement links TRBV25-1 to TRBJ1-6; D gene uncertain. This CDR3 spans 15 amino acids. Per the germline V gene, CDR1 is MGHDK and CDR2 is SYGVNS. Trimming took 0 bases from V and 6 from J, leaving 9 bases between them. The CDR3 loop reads CASSEYRQVNSPLHF. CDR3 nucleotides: TGTGCCAGCAGTGAATATAGGCAGGTTAATTCACCCCTCCACTTT.

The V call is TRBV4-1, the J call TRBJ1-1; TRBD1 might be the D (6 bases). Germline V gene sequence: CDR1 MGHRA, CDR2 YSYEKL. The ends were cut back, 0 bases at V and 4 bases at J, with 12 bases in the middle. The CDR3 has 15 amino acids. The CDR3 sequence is CASSQDLGRGTEAFF. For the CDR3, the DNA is TGCGCCAGCAGCCAAGATCTCGGCAGGGGCACTGAAGCTTTCTTT.

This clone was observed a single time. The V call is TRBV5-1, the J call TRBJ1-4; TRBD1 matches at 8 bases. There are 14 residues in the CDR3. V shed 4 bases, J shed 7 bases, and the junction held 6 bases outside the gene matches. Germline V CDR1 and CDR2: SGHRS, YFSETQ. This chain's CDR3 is CASSAGGKGEKLFF. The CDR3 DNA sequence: TGCGCCAGCAGCGCAGGGGGCAAGGGTGAAAAACTGTTTTTT. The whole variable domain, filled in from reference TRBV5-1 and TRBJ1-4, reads KAGVTQTPRYLIKTRGQQVTLSCSPISGHRSVSWYQQTPGQGLQFLFEYFSETQRNKGNFPGRFSGRQFSNSRSEMNVSTLELGDSALYLCASSAGGKGEKLFFGSGTQLSVL.

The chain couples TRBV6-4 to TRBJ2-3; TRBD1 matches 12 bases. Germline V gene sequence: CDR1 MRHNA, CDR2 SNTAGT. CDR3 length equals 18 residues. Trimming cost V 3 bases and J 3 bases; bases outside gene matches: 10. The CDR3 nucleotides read TGTGCCAGCAGTGAGGCTGTCGGGGGACAGGGGGCAACAGATACGCAGTATTTT. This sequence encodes CASSEAVGGQGATDTQYF.

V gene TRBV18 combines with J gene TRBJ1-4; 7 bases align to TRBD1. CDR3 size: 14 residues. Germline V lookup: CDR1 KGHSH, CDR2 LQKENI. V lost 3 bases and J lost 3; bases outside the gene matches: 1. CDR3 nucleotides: TGTGCCAGCTCACCGGGGACAGCTAATGAAAAACTGTTTTTT. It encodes CASSPGTANEKLFF.